This T cell receptor beta chain emerged from a study of identical twins. All of the donors were Caucasians in good health. With 0 bases clipped from V and 9 bases from J, the junction kept 8 bases outside the gene matches. Germline CDR1 LNHNV, CDR2 YYDKDF (reference sequence). CDR3 length: 16 amino acids. Template switching (which added a universal primer site) was used, and cDNA carried unique molecular identifiers. TCRdb redid the calling of the 5' RACE reads with MiXCR, one entry per CDR3 protein. The table includes 450,000 or so distinct CDR3 sequences, less than 20% detected once. This TCR was sampled from a man over 45 in good health. The sequenced sample was naive T cells sorted from blood. The rearrangement joins TRBV15 to TRBJ2-1; 10 bases are a match to TRBD2. The CDR3 here is CATSRDPGIAGGEQFF. CDR3 nucleotides: TGTGCCACCAGCAGAGATCCAGGGATAGCGGGAGGTGAGCAGTTCTTC.